These 27 T cell receptor beta chains were sequenced from one sample in a study of cytomegalovirus exposure and HLA in healthy donors. The study ran its PCR with 60 Vbeta and 13 Jbeta primers. The protocol was immunoSEQ multiplex PCR, while the TCRdb copy is restricted to in-frame clones and leaves out a portion. Altogether under 150,000 clones are present, 75% to 85% being singletons, with the ten largest covering approximately 2.4%. The sequencing sample was made of PBMCs. The source is a man between 45 and 60 years old in good health and CMV-seronegative.

The chain recombines TRBV7-8 with TRBJ1-2, with a weak D call TRBD1 (5 bases). The V and J ends lost 2 bases and 4 bases respectively, with 11 bases between them. CDR1 SGHVS and CDR2 FQNEAQ come from the germline V gene. CDR3 length: 14 amino acids. The CDR3 nucleotides are TGTGCCAGCAGCTTAAATCGGGGGGGCTATGGCTACACCTTC. Encoded protein: CASSLNRGGYGYTF.

The V gene is TRBV2, the J gene TRBJ2-4, with 8 positions matching TRBD1. V was pared by 4 bases and J by 7 bases, with 9 bases of the junction left unmatched. Per germline, CDR1 SNHLY and CDR2 FYNNEI. CDR3 length: 15 residues. The CDR3 here is CASSVRTGMQNIQYF. The DNA of the CDR3 is TGTGCCAGCAGTGTTCGGACAGGGATGCAGAACATTCAGTACTTC.

The V gene is TRBV19, the J gene TRBJ2-1; tentatively, D is TRBD1 (6 bases). The CDR3 has 12 residues. Trimming stripped 6 bases from V and 7 bases from J, with 10 bases between. The V gene's germline CDR1 is LNHDA and CDR2 SQIVND (reference sequence). The CDR3 here is CASSLGGNEQFF. The CDR3 nucleotides read TGTGCCAGTAGCTTAGGGGGAAATGAGCAGTTCTTC. The full variable domain, in which reference TRBV19 and TRBJ2-1 provide the parts outside the CDR3, is DGGITQSPKYLFRKEGQNVTLSCEQNLNHDAMYWYRQDPGQGLRLIYYSQIVNDFQKGDIAEGYSVSREKKESFPLTVTSAQKNPTAFYLCASSLGGNEQFFGPGTRLTVL.

The chain joins TRBV13 to TRBJ1-1, with 7 bases identical to TRBD1. This CDR3 spans 14 amino acids. After removal of 7 bases from V and 2 bases from J, the junction contained 7 bases not matched to a gene. Germline CDR1 PRHDT, CDR2 FYEKMQ (reference sequence). CDR3 bases: TGTGCCAGCAAGGATACAGGGGTCAACACTGAAGCTTTCTTT. This translates into CASKDTGVNTEAFF.

The chain uses TRBV4-1 and TRBJ2-1; 14 bases are shared with TRBD2. Unmatched junction bases numbered 3, after V lost 1 base and J lost 7 bases. Per germline, CDR1 MGHRA and CDR2 YSYEKL. The CDR3 totals 16 residues. This CDR3 reads CASSQGTSGGLNEQFF. The CDR3 region has the DNA TGCGCCAGCAGCCAAGGGACTAGCGGGGGGTTGAATGAGCAGTTCTTC.

This chain connects TRBV5-1 to TRBJ2-5; tentative D call: TRBD1 (6 bases). The CDR3 covers 15 residues. Deletions cut 3 bases from V and 5 bases from J, with 17 bases between. Looked up from germline, CDR1 is SGHRS and CDR2 is YFSETQ. CDR3 coding DNA: TGCGCCAGCAGCTCCCTGACAGGTCCGGTGGAGACCCAGTACTTC. Protein: CASSSLTGPVETQYF.

This sequence joins TRBV7-6 and TRBJ2-3, with a possible D match to TRBD2 (6 bases). CDR1 SGHVS and CDR2 FNYEAQ come from the germline V gene. CDR3 length: 16 residues. The ends were cut back, 5 bases at V and 7 bases at J, with 22 bases in the middle. This chain's CDR3 is CASSRTGLPTPHTQYF. The CDR3 DNA sequence: TGTGCCAGCAGCCGTACGGGACTCCCGACTCCACATACGCAGTATTTT.

This clone turned up a few times. V gene TRBV20-1 combines with J gene TRBJ2-5; 9 bases are a match to TRBD1. The CDR3 spans 11 residues. V was clipped by 6 bases and J by 5 bases; unmatched bases: 1. Germline lookup yields CDR1 DFQATT and CDR2 SNEGSKA (reference sequence). The CDR3 protein is CSADRGETQYF. The CDR3 DNA sequence: TGCAGTGCAGACAGGGGGGAGACCCAGTACTTC.

The chain carries TRBV19 and TRBJ1-1, with D maybe TRBD1 (6 bases). Germline lookup yields CDR1 LNHDA and CDR2 SQIVND (reference sequence). This CDR3 spans 14 amino acids. V was clipped by 6 bases and J by 2 bases, with 13 bases between them. The CDR3 DNA reads TGTGCCAGTAGCCACGGGACACAAAACACTGAAGCTTTCTTT. Translated: CASSHGTQNTEAFF.

The rearrangement uses TRBV19 and TRBJ2-2; D remains ambiguous. Germline CDR1 and CDR2: LNHDA and SQIVND (reference sequence). Trimming pared 3 bases from V and 8 bases from J, leaving 10 bases between. The CDR3 covers 13 residues. CDR3 DNA sequence: TGTGCCAGTAGTATTTCTATTTCTGGGGAGCTGTTTTTT. Amino acids: CASSISISGELFF. Drawing the rest from reference TRBV19 and TRBJ2-2, the complete variable domain is DGGITQSPKYLFRKEGQNVTLSCEQNLNHDAMYWYRQDPGQGLRLIYYSQIVNDFQKGDIAEGYSVSREKKESFPLTVTSAQKNPTAFYLCASSISISGELFFGEGSRLTVL.

The rearrangement uses TRBV5-6 and TRBJ1-3, with D perhaps matching TRBD1 (6 bases). V was shortened by 7 bases and J by 4 bases, with 12 bases between the two germline ends. Germline lookup yields CDR1 SGHDT and CDR2 YYEEEE. The CDR3 covers 13 residues. The CDR3 sequence: CASSYDRGNTIYF. The CDR3 DNA sequence: TGTGCCAGCTCCTACGACAGGGGAAACACCATATATTTT.

V usage is TRBV9 and J usage is TRBJ2-3; the match to TRBD1 covers 7 bases. Germline loops: CDR1 SGDLS, CDR2 YYNGEE. This CDR3 region has 17 residues. The V and J ends lost 2 bases and 4 bases, in that order; junction bases with no gene match: 13. The CDR3 region is CASSVGQNRGDSDTQYF. The CDR3 DNA reads as TGTGCCAGCAGCGTTGGGCAAAACAGGGGAGATTCAGATACGCAGTATTTT.

The chain combines TRBV5-1 with TRBJ1-3; D may be TRBD1 (5 bases). V lost 3 bases, J lost 0 bases, and 10 bases lay in between. Germline V gene data show CDR1 as SGHRS and CDR2 as YFSETQ. This CDR3 has 15 residues. The CDR3 DNA reads TGCGCCAGCAGCTCGGACACGGGCTCTGGAAACACCATATATTTT. It codes for CASSSDTGSGNTIYF.

This sequence joins TRBV2 and TRBJ1-5, with a possible D match to TRBD1 (6 bases). The V end lost 5 bases, the J end lost 6 bases, and 14 bases lay between the germline ends. This CDR3 is 14 amino acids long. Germline assignment: CDR1 SNHLY and CDR2 FYNNEI. Written as DNA, the CDR3 is TGTGCCAGCAGTCTTGGGGGGGCCGTTCAGCCCCAGCATTTT. Protein sequence: CASSLGGAVQPQHF.

The genes are TRBV2 and TRBJ1-2; 8 nucleotides match TRBD1. The CDR3 has 14 amino acids. Germline V gene data show CDR1 as SNHLY and CDR2 as FYNNEI. V trimming: 6 bases; J trimming: 4 bases; junction bases outside the gene matches: 7. The CDR3 bases are TGTGCCAGCAGGGGGACAGGACCCCTCTATGGCTACACCTTC. Amino acid sequence: CASRGTGPLYGYTF.

The CDR3: CASSRGAANEKLFF. CDR3 in DNA: TGTGCCAGCAGCAGGGGGGCTGCTAATGAAAAACTGTTTTTT. V gene TRBV2 combines with J gene TRBJ1-4, with 7 bases matching TRBD1. Germline loops: CDR1 SNHLY, CDR2 FYNNEI. The CDR3 length is 14 residues. Trimming took 6 bases from V and 3 from J; bases not matched to a gene: 4.

The V call is TRBV2, the J call TRBJ2-2; D is ambiguous. TRBJ1-3 matches the DNA end more closely, so the J call is doubtful. Germline CDR1 reads SNHLY; CDR2 reads FYNNEI. This CDR3 is 14 amino acids long. CDR3 amino acids: CASSAGISGNTIYF. As DNA, the CDR3 is TGTGCCAGCAGTGCAGGCATCTCTGGAAACACCATATATTTT.

The rearrangement uses TRBV4-3 and TRBJ1-2; TRBD1 matches at 7 bases. The germline V gene encodes CDR1 LGHNA and CDR2 YSLEER. V was pared by 0 bases and J by 7 bases, with 11 bases of the junction left unmatched. The CDR3 totals 16 residues. CDR3 nucleotide sequence: TGCGCCAGCAGCCAAGAGGGGGCCGGACAGGAAGGTGGCTACACCTTC. This translates into CASSQEGAGQEGGYTF.

V and J are TRBV7-2 and TRBJ1-5; TRBD1 agrees at 7 bases. The V and J ends lost 3 bases and 0 bases, in that order; junction bases with no gene match: 8. CDR3 size: 17 residues. The germline V gene has CDR1 SGHTA and CDR2 FQGNSA. The CDR3 protein is CASSFRGGPYSNQPQHF. In nucleotides, the CDR3 is TGTGCCAGCAGCTTCAGAGGGGGCCCGTATAGCAATCAGCCCCAGCATTTT.

The chain carries TRBV5-1 and TRBJ1-1; no reliable D call. Germline-derived CDR1 and CDR2 are SGHRS and YFSETQ. With 0 bases removed from V and 3 bases from J, the gap between germline ends came to 6 bases. The CDR3 runs to 13 residues. CDR3 sequence (DNA): TGCGCCAGCAGCTTGGTGGAGGACACTGAAGCTTTCTTT. Amino acid sequence: CASSLVEDTEAFF.

The chain is built from TRBV27 and TRBJ1-1, with 7 bases identical to TRBD1. With V trimmed by 5 bases and J by 5 bases, 11 bases remained unmatched. Germline CDR1 reads MNHEY; CDR2 reads SMNVEV (reference sequence). This CDR3 has 15 residues. CDR3 loop: CASSLRQGIGTEAFF. In DNA, the CDR3 is TGTGCCAGCAGTCTCAGACAGGGTATAGGAACTGAAGCTTTCTTT.

The rearrangement links TRBV6-4 to TRBJ2-3; 7 positions agree with TRBD2. The V gene's germline CDR1 is MRHNA and CDR2 SNTAGT. CDR3 size: 14 residues. The ends lost 10 bases at V and 5 bases at J; junction bases unmatched: 12. CDR3 amino acids: CATSYQRGGDTQYF. The CDR3 coding sequence is TGTGCCACCTCCTACCAGCGGGGAGGAGATACGCAGTATTTT.

This chain joins TRBV4-3 and TRBJ1-2, with D uncertain. V lost 0 bases and J 4 bases, leaving 21 bases between the germline ends. The CDR3 is made up of 18 amino acids. Germline V gene sequence: CDR1 LGHNA, CDR2 YSLEER. CDR3: CASSQERLSEGWSYGYTF. Written as DNA, the CDR3 is TGCGCCAGCAGCCAAGAGCGACTATCGGAGGGCTGGAGCTATGGCTACACCTTC.

CDR3: CASSPTGTSSDTQYF. The CDR3 DNA is TGTGCCAGCTCACCCACCGGGACTAGTTCCGATACGCAGTATTTT. J is TRBJ2-3 and V is TRBV18, with 8 nucleotides matching TRBD2. Germline V gene sequence: CDR1 KGHSH, CDR2 LQKENI. This CDR3 is 15 amino acids long. Trimming cost V 3 bases and J 6 bases; bases outside gene matches: 8.

This rearrangement joins TRBV4-1 to TRBJ1-1, with D tentatively TRBD1 (5 bases). The CDR3 is 16 residues long. Germline CDR1 MGHRA, CDR2 YSYEKL. Trimming stripped 0 bases from V and 5 bases from J, with 16 bases between. The CDR3 sequence: CASSQEYRRGKTEAFF. CDR3 nucleotides: TGCGCCAGCAGCCAAGAATACAGGAGGGGAAAAACTGAAGCTTTCTTT.

V and J are TRBV4-1 and TRBJ1-1; 8 nucleotides line up with TRBD1. V was clipped by 1 base and J by 5 bases; unmatched bases: 9. The CDR3 covers 16 residues. Germline CDR1 MGHRA, CDR2 YSYEKL. The CDR3 nucleotides read TGCGCCAGCAGCCAAGGGTGGCAGGGGGCAGGAACTGAAGCTTTCTTT. It yields the protein CASSQGWQGAGTEAFF.

The chain recombines TRBV9 with TRBJ1-4; TRBD1 aligns across 8 bases. CDR1 and CDR2 (germline): SGDLS, YYNGEE. The CDR3 is made up of 15 amino acids. V lost 0 bases to trimming and J lost 4 bases; unmatched junction nucleotides: 2. The CDR3 here is CASSVGDRINEKLFF. The CDR3, as DNA: TGTGCCAGCAGCGTAGGGGACAGGATTAATGAAAAACTGTTTTTT.